This T cell receptor (beta chain) was recovered during a study of blood T cell repertoires in COVID-19 (TCRdb year 2020). Broadly, across the study: Samples covering the acute and convalescent phases of COVID-19 were provided by collaborators in the United States, Italy and Spain. Where HLA class I and class II types were available, the types were taken from metadata supplied by the sample provider, not from assay-based typing. Samples were obtained from the ongoing ImmuneRACE study (first 160 participants) and from over 1,000 subjects provided by 6 global collaborators. The repertoires were made available in a free public database intended to serve as a resource for research on the immune response to SARS-CoV-2. The prospective study material was composed of cDNA or gDNA derived from T cells, B-cell-depleted T cells, or PBMCs. The sample metadata nearly always contained a de-identified subject ID, COVID-19 status, age in years and sex. Deeply sampled blood TCRbeta repertoires from subjects exposed to, actively infected with, or recovered from COVID-19 were included in the dataset. What the authors observed across the whole study: Clinical and demographic metadata were provided uncurated, with the amount varying by source and participant.

The immunoSEQ Assay, a bias-controlled multiplex PCR, was used to amplify TCRbeta CDR3 regions from genomic DNA. Turning to the authors' computational methods: Nucleated cell counts per sample were estimated from amplification of reference gene primers within the assay. To quantify the absolute abundance of each unique TCRbeta CDR3 rearrangement, sequence reads were collapsed and filtered. For each sample, productive Simpson clonality was calculated as the square root of Simpson's diversity index across productive rearrangements. The source is immuneACCESS, and TCRdb retained only in-frame sequences with V and J called. Part of the clones is not carried over; for the studies checked, unresolved V genes explain less than half of this, and the remainder is unexplained. V, J and clone size are those of that table, while D and trimming were read from the DNA. The sample contains more than 110,000 clones, roughly 85% of them found a single time. Jointly, the top ten make up just under 3% of the sample.

Each collaborating institution followed its own protocols to collect whole blood in K2EDTA tubes. Collaborator samples were shipped for TCRbeta analysis as frozen whole blood, isolated PBMCs, or DNA extracted from either sample type. This clone was detected once. It lacks a known antigen. Nothing much larger sits one base from this clone, and base qualities are not available. Material: peripheral blood. This clonotype was sampled from a man between 50 and 59 years old with acute or convalescent COVID-19.

The CDR3 is CASSYSDRGRNTIYF. The nucleotides read TGTGCCAGCAGTTACTCTGACAGGGGGAGAAACACCATATATTTT. The chain uses TRBV6-5 and TRBJ1-3, with 9 bases in between that match TRBD1. CDR1 MNHEY and CDR2 SVGAGI were looked up in the germline V gene. V and J are trimmed by 0 bases and 5 bases, and the gene matches miss 2 bases of the junction. The CDR3 holds 15 amino acids from the cysteine to the phenylalanine. The only DNA kept is the CDR3, 45 bases in frame from the first base.